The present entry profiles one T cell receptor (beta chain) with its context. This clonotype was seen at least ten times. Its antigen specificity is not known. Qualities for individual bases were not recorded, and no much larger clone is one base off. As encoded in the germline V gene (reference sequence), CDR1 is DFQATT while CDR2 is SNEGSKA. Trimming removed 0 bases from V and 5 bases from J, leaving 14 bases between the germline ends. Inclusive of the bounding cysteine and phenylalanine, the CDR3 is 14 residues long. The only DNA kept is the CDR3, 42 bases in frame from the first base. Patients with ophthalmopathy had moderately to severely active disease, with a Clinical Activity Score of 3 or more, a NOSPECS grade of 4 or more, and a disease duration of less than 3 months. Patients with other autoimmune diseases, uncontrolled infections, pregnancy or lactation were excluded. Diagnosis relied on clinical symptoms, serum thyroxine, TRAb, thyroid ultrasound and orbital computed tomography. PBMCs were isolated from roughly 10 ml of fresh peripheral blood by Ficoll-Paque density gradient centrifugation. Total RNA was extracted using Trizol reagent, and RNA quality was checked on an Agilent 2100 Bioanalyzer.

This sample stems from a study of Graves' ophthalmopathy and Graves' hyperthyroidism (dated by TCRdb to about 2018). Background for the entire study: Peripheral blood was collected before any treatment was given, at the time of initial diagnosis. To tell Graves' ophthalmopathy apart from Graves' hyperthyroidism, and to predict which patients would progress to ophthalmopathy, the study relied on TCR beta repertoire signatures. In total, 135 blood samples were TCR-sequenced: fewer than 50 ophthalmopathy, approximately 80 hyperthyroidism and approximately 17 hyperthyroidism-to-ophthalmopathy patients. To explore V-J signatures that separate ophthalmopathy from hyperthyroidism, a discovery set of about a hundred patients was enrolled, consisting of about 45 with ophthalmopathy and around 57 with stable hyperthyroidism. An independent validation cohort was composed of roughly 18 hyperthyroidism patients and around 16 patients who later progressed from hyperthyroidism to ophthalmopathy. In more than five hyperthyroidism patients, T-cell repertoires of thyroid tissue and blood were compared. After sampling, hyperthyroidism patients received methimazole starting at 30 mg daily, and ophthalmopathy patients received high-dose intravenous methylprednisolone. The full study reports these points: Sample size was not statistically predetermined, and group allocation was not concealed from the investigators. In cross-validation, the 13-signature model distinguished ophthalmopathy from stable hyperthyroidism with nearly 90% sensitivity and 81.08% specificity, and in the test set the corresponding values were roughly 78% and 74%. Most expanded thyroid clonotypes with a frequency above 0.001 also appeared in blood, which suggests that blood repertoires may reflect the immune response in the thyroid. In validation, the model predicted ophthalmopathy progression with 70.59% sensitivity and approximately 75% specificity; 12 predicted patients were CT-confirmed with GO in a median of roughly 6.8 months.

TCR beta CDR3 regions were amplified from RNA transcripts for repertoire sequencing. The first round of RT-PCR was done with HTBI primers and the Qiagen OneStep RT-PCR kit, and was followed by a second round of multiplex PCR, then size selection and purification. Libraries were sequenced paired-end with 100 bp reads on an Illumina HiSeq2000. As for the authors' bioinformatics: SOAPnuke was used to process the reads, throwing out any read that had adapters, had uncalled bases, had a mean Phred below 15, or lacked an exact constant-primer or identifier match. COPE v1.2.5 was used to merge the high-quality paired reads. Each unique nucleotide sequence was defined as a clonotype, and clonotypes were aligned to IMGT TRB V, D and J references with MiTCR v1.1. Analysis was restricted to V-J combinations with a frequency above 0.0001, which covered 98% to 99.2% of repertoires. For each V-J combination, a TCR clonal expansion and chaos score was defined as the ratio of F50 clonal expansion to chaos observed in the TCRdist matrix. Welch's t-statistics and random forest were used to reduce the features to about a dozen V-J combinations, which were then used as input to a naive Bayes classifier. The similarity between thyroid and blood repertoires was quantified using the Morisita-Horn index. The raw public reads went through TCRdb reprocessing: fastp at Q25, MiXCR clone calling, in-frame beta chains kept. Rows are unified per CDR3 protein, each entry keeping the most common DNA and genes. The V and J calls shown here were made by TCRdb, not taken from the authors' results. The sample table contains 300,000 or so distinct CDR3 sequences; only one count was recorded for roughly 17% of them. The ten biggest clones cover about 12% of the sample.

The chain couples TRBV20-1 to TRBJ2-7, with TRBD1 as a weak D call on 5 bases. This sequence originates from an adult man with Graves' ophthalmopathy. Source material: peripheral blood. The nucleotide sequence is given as TGCAGTGCTAGAGACGTCAGGGTCCCGAACGAGCAGTACTTC. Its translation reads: CSARDVRVPNEQYF.